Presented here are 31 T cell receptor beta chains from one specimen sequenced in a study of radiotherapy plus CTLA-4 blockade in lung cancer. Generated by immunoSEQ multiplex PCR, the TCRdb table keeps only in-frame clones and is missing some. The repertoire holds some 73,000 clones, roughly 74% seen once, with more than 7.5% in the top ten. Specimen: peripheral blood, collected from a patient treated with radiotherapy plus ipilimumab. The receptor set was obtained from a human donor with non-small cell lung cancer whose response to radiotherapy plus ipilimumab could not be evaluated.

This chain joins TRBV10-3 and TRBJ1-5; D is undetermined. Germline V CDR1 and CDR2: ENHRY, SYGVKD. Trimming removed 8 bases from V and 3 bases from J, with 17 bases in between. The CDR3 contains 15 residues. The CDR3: CAIGVAGRDNQPQHF. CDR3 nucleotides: TGTGCCATCGGGGTGGCCGGGAGGGACAATCAGCCCCAGCATTTT.

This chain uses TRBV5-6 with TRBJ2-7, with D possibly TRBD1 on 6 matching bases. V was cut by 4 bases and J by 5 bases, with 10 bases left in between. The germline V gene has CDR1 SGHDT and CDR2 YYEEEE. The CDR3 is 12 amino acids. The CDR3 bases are TGTGCCAGCAGCCCTACAGGGAACGAGCAGTACTTC. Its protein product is CASSPTGNEQYF. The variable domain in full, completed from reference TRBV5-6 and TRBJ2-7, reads DAGVTQSPTHLIKTRGQQVTLRCSPKSGHDTVSWYQQALGQGPQFIFQYYEEEERQRGNFPDRFSGHQFPNYSSELNVNALLLGDSALYLCASSPTGNEQYFGPGTRLTVT.

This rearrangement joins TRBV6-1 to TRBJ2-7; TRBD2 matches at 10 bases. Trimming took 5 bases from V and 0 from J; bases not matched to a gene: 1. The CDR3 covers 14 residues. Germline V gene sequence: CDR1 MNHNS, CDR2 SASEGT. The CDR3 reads CASSLAGGSYEQYF. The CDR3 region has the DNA TGTGCCAGCAGTTTAGCGGGGGGCTCCTACGAGCAGTACTTC.

CDR3 loop: CASSLGQGTGELFF. The CDR3 region has the DNA TGTGCCAGCAGTTTGGGACAGGGGACCGGGGAGCTGTTTTTT. The genes are TRBV2 and TRBJ2-2; TRBD1 matches 10 bases. The V gene end was trimmed by 5 bases and the J gene end by 5 bases; junction bases not matched to a gene: 2. Germline V gives CDR1 SNHLY, CDR2 FYNNEI. CDR3 length: 14 amino acids. Full variable domain (rest looked up from reference TRBV2 and TRBJ2-2): EPEVTQTPSHQVTQMGQEVILRCVPISNHLYFYWYRQILGQKVEFLVSFYNNEISEKSEIFDDQFSVERPDGSNFTLKIRSTKLEDSAMYFCASSLGQGTGELFFGEGSRLTVL.

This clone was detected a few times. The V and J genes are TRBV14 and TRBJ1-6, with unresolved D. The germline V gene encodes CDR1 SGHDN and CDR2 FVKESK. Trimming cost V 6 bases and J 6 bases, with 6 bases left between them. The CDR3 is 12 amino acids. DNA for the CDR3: TGTGCCAGCAGTCAGATTAATTCACCCCTCCACTTT. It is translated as CASSQINSPLHF.

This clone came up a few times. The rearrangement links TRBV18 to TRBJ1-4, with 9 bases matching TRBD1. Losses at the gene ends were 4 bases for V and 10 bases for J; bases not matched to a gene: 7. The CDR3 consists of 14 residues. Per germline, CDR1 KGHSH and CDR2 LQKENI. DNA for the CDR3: TGTGCCAGCTCACAGGGACAGGGTGACGTAAAACTGTTTTTT. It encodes CASSQGQGDVKLFF.

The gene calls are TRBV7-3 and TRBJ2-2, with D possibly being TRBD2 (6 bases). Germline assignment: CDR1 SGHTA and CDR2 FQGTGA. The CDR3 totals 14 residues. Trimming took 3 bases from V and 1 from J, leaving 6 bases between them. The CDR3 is CASSFGRNTGELFF. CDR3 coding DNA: TGTGCCAGCAGCTTCGGGAGGAACACCGGGGAGCTGTTTTTT.

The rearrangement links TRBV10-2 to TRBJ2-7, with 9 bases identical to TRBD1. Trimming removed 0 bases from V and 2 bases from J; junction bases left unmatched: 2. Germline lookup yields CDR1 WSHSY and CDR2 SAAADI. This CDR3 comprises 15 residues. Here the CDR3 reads CASSESRTGAYEQYF. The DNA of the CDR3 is TGCGCCAGCAGTGAGTCGAGGACAGGGGCCTACGAGCAGTACTTC.

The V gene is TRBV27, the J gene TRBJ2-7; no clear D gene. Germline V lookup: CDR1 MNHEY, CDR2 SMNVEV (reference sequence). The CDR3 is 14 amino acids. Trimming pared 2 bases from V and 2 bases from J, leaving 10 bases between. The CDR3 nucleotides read TGTGCCAGCAGTTTAACCGATCCTACCTACGAGCAGTACTTC. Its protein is CASSLTDPTYEQYF.

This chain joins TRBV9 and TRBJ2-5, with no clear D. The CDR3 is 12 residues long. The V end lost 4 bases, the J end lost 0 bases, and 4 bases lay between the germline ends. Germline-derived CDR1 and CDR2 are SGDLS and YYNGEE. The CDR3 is CASSLNQETQYF. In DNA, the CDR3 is TGTGCCAGCAGCCTTAACCAAGAGACCCAGTACTTC.

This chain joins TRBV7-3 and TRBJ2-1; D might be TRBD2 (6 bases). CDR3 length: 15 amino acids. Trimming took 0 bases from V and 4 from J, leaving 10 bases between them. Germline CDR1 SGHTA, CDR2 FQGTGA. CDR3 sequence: CASSLTGGPYNEQFF. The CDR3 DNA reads TGTGCCAGCAGCTTAACGGGGGGACCTTACAATGAGCAGTTCTTC.

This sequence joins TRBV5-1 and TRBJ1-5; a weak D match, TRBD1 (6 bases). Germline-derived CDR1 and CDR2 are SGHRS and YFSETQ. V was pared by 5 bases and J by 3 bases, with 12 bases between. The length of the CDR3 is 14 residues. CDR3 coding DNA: TGCGCCAGCAGTATGGACAGTAACAATCAGCCCCAGCATTTT. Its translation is CASSMDSNNQPQHF.

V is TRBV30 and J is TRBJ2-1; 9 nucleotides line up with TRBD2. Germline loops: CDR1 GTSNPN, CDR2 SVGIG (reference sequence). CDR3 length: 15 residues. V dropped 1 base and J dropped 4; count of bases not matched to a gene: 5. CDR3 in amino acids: CAWSGASGNYNEQFF. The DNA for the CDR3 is TGTGCCTGGAGTGGGGCTAGCGGGAATTACAATGAGCAGTTCTTC.

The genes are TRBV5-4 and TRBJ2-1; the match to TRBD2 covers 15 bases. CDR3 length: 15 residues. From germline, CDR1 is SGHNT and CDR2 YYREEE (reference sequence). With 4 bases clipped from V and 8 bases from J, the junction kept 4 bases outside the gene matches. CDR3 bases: TGTGCCAGCAGCCCGGGACTAGCGGGAGGTTATGAGCAGTTCTTC. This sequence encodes CASSPGLAGGYEQFF. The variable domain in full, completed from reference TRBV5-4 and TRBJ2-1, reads ETGVTQSPTHLIKTRGQQVTLRCSSQSGHNTVSWYQQALGQGPQFIFQYYREEENGRGNFPPRFSGLQFPNYSSELNVNALELDDSALYLCASSPGLAGGYEQFFGPGTRLTVL.

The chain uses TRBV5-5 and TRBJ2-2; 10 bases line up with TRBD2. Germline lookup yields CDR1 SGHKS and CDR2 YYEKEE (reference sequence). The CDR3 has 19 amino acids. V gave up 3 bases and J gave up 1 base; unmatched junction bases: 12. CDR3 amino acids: CASSSLTGLAELNTGELFF. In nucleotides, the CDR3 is TGTGCCAGCAGCTCCCTCACAGGACTAGCGGAATTGAACACCGGGGAGCTGTTTTTT.

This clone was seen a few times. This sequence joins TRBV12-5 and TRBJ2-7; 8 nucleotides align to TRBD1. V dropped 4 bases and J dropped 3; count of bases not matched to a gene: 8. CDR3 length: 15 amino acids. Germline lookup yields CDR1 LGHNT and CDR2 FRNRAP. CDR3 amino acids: CASGCQQGEGYEQYF. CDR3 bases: TGTGCTAGTGGTTGCCAACAGGGGGAAGGCTACGAGCAGTACTTC.

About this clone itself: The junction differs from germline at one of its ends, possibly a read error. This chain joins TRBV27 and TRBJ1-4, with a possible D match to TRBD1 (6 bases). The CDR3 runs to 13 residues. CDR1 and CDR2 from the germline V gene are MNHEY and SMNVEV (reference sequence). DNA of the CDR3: TGTGCCAGCAGCCGGAGGGGGGGTGAAAAACTGTTGTTT. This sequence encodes CASSRRGGEKLLF.

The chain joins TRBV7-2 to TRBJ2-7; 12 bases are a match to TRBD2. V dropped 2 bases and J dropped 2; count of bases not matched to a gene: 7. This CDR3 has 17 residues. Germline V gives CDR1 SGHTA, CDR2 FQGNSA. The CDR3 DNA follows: TGTGCCAGCAGCTTAACTAGCGGGGGGACTCTGACCTACGAGCAGTACTTC. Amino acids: CASSLTSGGTLTYEQYF.

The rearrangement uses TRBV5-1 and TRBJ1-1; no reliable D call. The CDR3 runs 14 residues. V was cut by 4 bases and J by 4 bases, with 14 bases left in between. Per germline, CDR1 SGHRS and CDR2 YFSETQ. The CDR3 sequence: CASSPSGSGTEAFF. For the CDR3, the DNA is TGCGCCAGCAGCCCCTCAGGTTCCGGCACTGAAGCTTTCTTT.

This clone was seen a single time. The CDR3 DNA reads as TGTGCCATCGCCGGGAACACTGAAGCTTTCTTT. This encodes CAIAGNTEAFF. This chain joins TRBV2 and TRBJ1-1; D ambiguous. Trimming removed 10 bases from V and 1 base from J, with 7 bases in between. CDR3 length: 11 amino acids. The germline V gene has CDR1 SNHLY and CDR2 FYNNEI.

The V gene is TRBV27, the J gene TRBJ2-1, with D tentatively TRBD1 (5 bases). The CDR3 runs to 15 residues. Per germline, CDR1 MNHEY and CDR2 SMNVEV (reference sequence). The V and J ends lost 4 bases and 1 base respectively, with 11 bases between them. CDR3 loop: CASSSRVGSYNEQFF. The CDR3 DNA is TGTGCCAGCAGTTCCAGGGTTGGGTCCTACAATGAGCAGTTCTTC.

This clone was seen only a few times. For the CDR3, the DNA is TGTGCCAGCAGCGTAGGGTTAGCGGATACAGATACGCAGTATTTT. It codes for CASSVGLADTDTQYF. The chain couples TRBV9 to TRBJ2-3, with D maybe TRBD2 (6 bases). Germline V gene lookup returns CDR1 SGDLS and CDR2 YYNGEE. The CDR3 contains 15 residues. Trimming removed 0 bases from V and 3 bases from J, with 11 bases in between. The whole variable domain, remainder taken from reference TRBV9 and TRBJ2-3, is DSGVTQTPKHLITATGQRVTLRCSPRSGDLSVYWYQQSLDQGLQFLIQYYNGEERAKGNILERFSAQQFPDLHSELNLSSLELGDSALYFCASSVGLADTDTQYFGPGTRLTVL.

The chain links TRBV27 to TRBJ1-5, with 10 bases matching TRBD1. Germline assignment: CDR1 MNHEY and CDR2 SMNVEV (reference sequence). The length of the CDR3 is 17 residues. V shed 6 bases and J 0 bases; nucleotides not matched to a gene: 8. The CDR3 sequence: CASSPGQGISSNQPQHF. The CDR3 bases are TGTGCCAGCAGCCCGGGACAGGGGATCTCTAGCAATCAGCCCCAGCATTTT.

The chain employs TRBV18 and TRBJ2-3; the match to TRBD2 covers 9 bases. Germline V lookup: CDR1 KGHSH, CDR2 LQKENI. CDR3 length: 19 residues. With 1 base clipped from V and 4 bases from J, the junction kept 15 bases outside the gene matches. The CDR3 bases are TGTGCCAGCTCACCACAGAGGGTAGCGGGAGTCCCTAACTCAGATACGCAGTATTTT. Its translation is CASSPQRVAGVPNSDTQYF. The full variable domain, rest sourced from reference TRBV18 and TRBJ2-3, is NAGVMQNPRHLVRRRGQEARLRCSPMKGHSHVYWYRQLPEEGLKFMVYLQKENIIDESGMPKERFSAEFPKEGPSILRIQQVVRGDSAAYFCASSPQRVAGVPNSDTQYFGPGTRLTVL.

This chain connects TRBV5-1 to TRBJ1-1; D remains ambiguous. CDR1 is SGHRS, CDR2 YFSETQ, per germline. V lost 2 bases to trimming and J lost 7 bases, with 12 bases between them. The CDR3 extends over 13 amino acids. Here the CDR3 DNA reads TGCGCCAGCAGCTTTACCTCCCCGGGTGAAGCTTTCTTT. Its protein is CASSFTSPGEAFF.

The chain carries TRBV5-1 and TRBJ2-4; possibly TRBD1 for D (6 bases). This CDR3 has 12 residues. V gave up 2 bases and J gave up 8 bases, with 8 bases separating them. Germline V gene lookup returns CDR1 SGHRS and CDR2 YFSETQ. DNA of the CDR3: TGCGCCAGCAGCTTACAGGGAGACATTCAGTACTTC. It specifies CASSLQGDIQYF.

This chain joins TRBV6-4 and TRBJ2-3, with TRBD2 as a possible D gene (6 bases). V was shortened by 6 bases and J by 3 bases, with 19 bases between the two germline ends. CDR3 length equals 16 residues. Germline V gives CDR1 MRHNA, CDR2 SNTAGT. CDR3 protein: CASSPIGTFETDTQYF. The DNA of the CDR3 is TGTGCCAGCAGCCCAATCGGGACTTTCGAAACAGATACGCAGTATTTT.

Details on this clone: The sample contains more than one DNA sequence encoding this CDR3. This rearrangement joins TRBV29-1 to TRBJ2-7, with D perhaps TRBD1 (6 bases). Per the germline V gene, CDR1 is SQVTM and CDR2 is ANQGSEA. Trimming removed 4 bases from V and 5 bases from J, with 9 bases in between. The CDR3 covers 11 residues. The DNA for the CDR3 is TGCAGCGTTGGGGCAGGGGACGAGCAGTACTTC. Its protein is CSVGAGDEQYF.

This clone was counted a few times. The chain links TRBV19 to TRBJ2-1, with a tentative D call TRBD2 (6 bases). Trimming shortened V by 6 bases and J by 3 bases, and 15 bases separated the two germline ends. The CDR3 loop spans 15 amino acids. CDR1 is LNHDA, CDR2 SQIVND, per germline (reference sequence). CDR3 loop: CASRADRLVYNEQFF. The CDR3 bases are TGTGCCAGTAGGGCAGACAGACTAGTCTACAATGAGCAGTTCTTC. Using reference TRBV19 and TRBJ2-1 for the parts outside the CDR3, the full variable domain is DGGITQSPKYLFRKEGQNVTLSCEQNLNHDAMYWYRQDPGQGLRLIYYSQIVNDFQKGDIAEGYSVSREKKESFPLTVTSAQKNPTAFYLCASRADRLVYNEQFFGPGTRLTVL.

CDR3 nucleotides: TGTGCCAGCAGTCGCGGGACAGGGACAGGTACCCAGTACTTC. Amino acids: CASSRGTGTGTQYF. V and J are TRBV2 and TRBJ2-7, with TRBD1 matching over 9 bases. V lost 5 bases to trimming and J lost 10 bases; unmatched junction nucleotides: 12. The CDR3 covers 14 residues. Germline CDR1 reads SNHLY; CDR2 reads FYNNEI. Full variable domain (missing parts from reference TRBV2 and TRBJ2-7): EPEVTQTPSHQVTQMGQEVILRCVPISNHLYFYWYRQILGQKVEFLVSFYNNEISEKSEIFDDQFSVERPDGSNFTLKIRSTKLEDSAMYFCASSRGTGTGTQYFGPGTRLTVT.

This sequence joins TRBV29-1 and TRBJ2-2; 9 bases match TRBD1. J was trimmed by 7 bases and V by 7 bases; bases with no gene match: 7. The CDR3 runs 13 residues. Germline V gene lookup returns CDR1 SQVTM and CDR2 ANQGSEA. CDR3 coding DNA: TGCAGCGCCTGGACAGGGGTAATCGGGGAGCTGTTTTTT. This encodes CSAWTGVIGELFF.